This record covers a single TCR beta chain. The antigen is not known. V trimming: 6 bases; J trimming: 5 bases; junction bases outside the gene matches: 9. Germline CDR1 MNHEY, CDR2 SMNVEV (reference sequence). The CDR3 is made up of 15 amino acids. This sample stems from a study of cytomegalovirus exposure and HLA in healthy donors. PCR employed 60 Vbeta and 13 Jbeta primers. Original analysis: In a later analysis, 75 million to 85 million unique TCR beta chains included roughly 11 million shared by two or more donors. Profiled with immunoSEQ multiplex PCR; TCRdb holds only in-frame clones, not every one. V and J calls and clone size are as listed in that table; D and trimming were resolved from the DNA. This sample contains nearly 200,000 clones. General study points: It was reported in a later analysis that an Asian-associated ancestry cluster showed fewer N-insertions than the 666-donor mean. Per published accounts, TCR beta sequences correctly predicted the HLA-A and HLA-B alleles of most subjects.

Sequencing was done on a sample of PBMCs. This clonotype was sampled from a boy between 10 and 17 years old in good health and CMV-seronegative. V usage is TRBV27 and J usage is TRBJ1-4, with 7 bases matching TRBD1. The CDR3 region has the DNA TGTGCCAGCAGGATCCGGGACAGCCCGAATGAAAAACTGTTTTTT. The encoded protein is CASRIRDSPNEKLFF.